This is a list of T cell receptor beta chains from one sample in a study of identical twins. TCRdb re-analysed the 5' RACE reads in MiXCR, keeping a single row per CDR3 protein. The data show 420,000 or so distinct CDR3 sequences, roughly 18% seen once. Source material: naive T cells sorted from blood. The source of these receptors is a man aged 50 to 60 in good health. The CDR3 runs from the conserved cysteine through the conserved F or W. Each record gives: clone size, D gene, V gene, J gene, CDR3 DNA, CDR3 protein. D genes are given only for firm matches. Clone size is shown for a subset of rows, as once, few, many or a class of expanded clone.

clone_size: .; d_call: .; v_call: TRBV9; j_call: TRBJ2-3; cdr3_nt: TGTGCCAGCAGCGTAGTGGGCTACGACACAGATACGCAGTATTTT; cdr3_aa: CASSVVGYDTDTQYF
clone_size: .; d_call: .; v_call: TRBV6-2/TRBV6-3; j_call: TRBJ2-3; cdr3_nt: TGTGCCAGCAGTTCCTCCAGCGGAATGACTAATTTT; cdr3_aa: CASSSSSGMTNF
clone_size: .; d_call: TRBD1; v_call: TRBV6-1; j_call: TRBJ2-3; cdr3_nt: TGTGCCAGCAGTCCGCCAACAGGGGCCCTCAGCACAGATACGCAGTATTTT; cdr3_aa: CASSPPTGALSTDTQYF
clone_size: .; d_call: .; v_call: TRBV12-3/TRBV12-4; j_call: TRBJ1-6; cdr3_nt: TGTGCCAGCAGCCATGGACAGAATTCACCCCTCCACTTT; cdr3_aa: CASSHGQNSPLHF
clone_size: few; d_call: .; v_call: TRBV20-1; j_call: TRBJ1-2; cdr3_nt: TGCAGTGCTAGAGATTGGGTGTATGGCTACACCTTC; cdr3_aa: CSARDWVYGYTF
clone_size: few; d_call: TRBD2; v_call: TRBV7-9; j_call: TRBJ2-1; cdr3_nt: TGTGCCAGCAGCTTATACGGGGGGGATGAGCAGTTCTTC; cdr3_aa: CASSLYGGDEQFF
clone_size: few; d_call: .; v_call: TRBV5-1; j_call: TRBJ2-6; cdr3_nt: TGCGCCAGCAGCTTGGATGGGTCTGGGGCCAACGTCCTGACTTTC; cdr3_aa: CASSLDGSGANVLTF
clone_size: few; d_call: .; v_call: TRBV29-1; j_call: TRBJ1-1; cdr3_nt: TGCAGCGTTCTAGTCGGATTGAACACTGAAGCTTTCTTT; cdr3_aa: CSVLVGLNTEAFF
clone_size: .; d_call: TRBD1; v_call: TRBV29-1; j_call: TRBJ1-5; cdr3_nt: TGCAGCGTTAGAGGACAGGGAATCGATCAGCCCCAGCATTTT; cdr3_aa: CSVRGQGIDQPQHF
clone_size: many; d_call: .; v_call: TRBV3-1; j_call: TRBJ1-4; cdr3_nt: TGTGCCAGCAGCCGAAGACCAGGGGCAACTAATGAAAAACTGTTTTTT; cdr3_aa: CASSRRPGATNEKLFF
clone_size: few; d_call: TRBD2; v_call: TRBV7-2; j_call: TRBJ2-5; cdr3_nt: TGTGCCAGCAGCTTGGTACTAGCGGGAGCTCAAGAGACCCAGTACTTC; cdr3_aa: CASSLVLAGAQETQYF
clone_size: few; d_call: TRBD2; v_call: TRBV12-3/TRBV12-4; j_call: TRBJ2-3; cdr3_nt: TGTGCCAGCAGACTTAGCGGGAGGGCCTTAGATACGCAGTATTTT; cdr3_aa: CASRLSGRALDTQYF
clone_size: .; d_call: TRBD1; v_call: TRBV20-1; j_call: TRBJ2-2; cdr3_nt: TGCAGTGCTGATCGTATAGGGACAGGGGTTCCCGGGGAGCTGTTTTTT; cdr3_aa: CSADRIGTGVPGELFF
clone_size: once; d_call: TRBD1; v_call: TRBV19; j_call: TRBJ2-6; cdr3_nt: TGTGCCAGTAGTCCTCAGAGGGCAGGGGGCCTTGGGGCCAACGTCCTGACTTTC; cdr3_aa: CASSPQRAGGLGANVLTF
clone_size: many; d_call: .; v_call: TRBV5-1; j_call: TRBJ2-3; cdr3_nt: TGCGCCAGCAGCTTCCTCGGGTACCGGGGCGCAGATACGCAGTATTTT; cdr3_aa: CASSFLGYRGADTQYF
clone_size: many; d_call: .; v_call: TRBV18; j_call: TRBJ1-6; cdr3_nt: TGTGCCAGCTCGGAACCCCCTTCACCCCTCCACTTT; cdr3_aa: CASSEPPSPLHF
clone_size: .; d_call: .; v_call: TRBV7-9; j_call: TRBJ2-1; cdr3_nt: TGTGCCAGCAGCTTAGGGCACGATGAGCAGTTCTTC; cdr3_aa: CASSLGHDEQFF
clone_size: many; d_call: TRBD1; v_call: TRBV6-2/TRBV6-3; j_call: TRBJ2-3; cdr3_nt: TGTGCCAGCGCCGGGGACAGGGGAAGGTCAGATACGCAGTATTTT; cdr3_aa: CASAGDRGRSDTQYF
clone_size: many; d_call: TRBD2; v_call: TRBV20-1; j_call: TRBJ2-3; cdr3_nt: TGCAGTGCTATAGTAGCGGGGGGACCCTGGAACCCAGATACGCAGTATTTT; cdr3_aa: CSAIVAGGPWNPDTQYF
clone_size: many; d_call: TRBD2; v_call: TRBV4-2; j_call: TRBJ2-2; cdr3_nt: TGTGCCAGCAGCCCCTCGACTAGCGGGGGGGGAAACACCGGGGAGCTGTTTTTT; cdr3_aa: CASSPSTSGGGNTGELFF
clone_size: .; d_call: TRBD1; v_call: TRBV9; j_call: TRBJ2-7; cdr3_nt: TGTGCCAGCAGCGGAGGGGACAGGGGTGTCTACGAGCAGTACTTC; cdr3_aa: CASSGGDRGVYEQYF
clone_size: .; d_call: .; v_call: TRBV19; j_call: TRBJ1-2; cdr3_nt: TGTGCCAGGGAAGCAGGGGATTCTAACTATGGCTACACCTTC; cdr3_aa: CAREAGDSNYGYTF
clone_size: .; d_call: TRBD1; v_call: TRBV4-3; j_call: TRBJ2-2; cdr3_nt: TGCGCCAGCAGCCAAGAGCCAGGGGGCTATTCCGGGGAGCTGTTTTTT; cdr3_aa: CASSQEPGGYSGELFF
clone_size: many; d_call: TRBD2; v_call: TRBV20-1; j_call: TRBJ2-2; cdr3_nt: TGCAGTGCTAGAGTGGGGGGGATCACCGGGGAGCTGTTTTTT; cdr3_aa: CSARVGGITGELFF
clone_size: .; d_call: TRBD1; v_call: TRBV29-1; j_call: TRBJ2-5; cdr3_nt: TGCAGCGTTGGACAGGGGGCTTACGGGACCCAGTACTTC; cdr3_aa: CSVGQGAYGTQYF
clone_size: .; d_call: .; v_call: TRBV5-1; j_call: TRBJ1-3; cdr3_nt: TGCGCCAGCAGCTTCAACGGACCTTACTCTGGAAACACCATATATTTT; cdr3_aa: CASSFNGPYSGNTIYF
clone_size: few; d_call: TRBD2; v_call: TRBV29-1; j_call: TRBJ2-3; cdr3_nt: TGCAGCGTTGATCAAGCGGGAGGGGGCACAGATACGCAGTATTTT; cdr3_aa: CSVDQAGGGTDTQYF
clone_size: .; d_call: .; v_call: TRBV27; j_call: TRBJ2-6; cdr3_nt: TGTGCCAGCAGTCTCTACTCTGGGGCCAACGTCCTGACTTTC; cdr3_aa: CASSLYSGANVLTF
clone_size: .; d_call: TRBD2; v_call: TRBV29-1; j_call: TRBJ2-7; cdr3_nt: TGCAGCGTCTTCCTAGCGGGAGGCTACGAGCAGTACTTC; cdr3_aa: CSVFLAGGYEQYF
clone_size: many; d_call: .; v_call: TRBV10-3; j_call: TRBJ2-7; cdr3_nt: TGTGCCATCAGTGAAGGTTTCGAGCAGTACTTC; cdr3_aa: CAISEGFEQYF
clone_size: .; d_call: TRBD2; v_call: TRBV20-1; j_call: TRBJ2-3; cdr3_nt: TGCAGTGCGCACGCAGCGGGGGGCGCCACAGATACGCAGTATTTT; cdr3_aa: CSAHAAGGATDTQYF
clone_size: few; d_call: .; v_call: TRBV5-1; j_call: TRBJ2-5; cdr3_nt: TGCGCCAGCAGCATCGGGCAGGGCCAAGAGACCCAGTACTTC; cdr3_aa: CASSIGQGQETQYF
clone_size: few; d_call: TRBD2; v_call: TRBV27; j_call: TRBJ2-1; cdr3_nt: TGTGCCAGCAGTCCAGGACTAGCGGGAGATCTCCCCGGGGGTGAGCAGTTCTTC; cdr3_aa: CASSPGLAGDLPGGEQFF
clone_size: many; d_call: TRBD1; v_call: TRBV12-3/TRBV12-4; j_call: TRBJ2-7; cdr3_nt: TGTGCCAGCAGTCGAGCGGACAGGGGGATCAAGCAGTACTTC; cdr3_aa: CASSRADRGIKQYF
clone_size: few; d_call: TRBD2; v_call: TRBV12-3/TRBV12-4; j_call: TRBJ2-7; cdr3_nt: TGTGCCAGCAGGGCGGGACTAGCGTCCTCCGAGCAGTACTTC; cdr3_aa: CASRAGLASSEQYF
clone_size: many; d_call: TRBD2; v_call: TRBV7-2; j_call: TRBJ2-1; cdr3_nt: TGTGCCAGCGAACCGACTAGGAGCGGGAACAATGAGCAGTTCTTC; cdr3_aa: CASEPTRSGNNEQFF
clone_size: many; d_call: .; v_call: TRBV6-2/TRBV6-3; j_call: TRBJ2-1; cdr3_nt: TGTGCCAGCAGTTACTCATTGGGGGTTTCGAGCTCCTACAATGAGCAGTTCTTC; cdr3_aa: CASSYSLGVSSSYNEQFF
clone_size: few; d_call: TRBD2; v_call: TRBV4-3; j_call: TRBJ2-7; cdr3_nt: TGCGCCAGCAGCCAAGAGGGACTAGCGGGCGAGCAGTACTTC; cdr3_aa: CASSQEGLAGEQYF
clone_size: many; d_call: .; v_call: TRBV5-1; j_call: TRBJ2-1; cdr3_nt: TGCGCCAGCAGCTTGATGGGGGATCCCCCAACTGAGCAGTTCTTC; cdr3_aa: CASSLMGDPPTEQFF
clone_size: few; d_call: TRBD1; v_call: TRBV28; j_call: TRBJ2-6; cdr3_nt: TGTGCCAGCAGTTGGGAGCAGGGGGTCCCCTCGGCCAACGTCCTGACTTTC; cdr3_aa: CASSWEQGVPSANVLTF